These 7 T cell receptor beta chains were sequenced from one sample in a study of T cell responses to AZD1222 COVID-19 vaccine. Measured with immunoSEQ multiplex PCR; TCRdb has only the in-frame clones, and not every one. The sample has around 140,000 clones; 85% to 95% are singletons. The specimen was peripheral blood, collected after recovery from COVID-19. The receptors shown here come from an adult who had recovered from COVID-19.

The sample holds one count of this clone. The chain has TRBV27 and TRBJ1-2; tentatively, D is TRBD1 (5 bases). The CDR3 is 14 amino acids. Germline CDR1 reads MNHEY; CDR2 reads SMNVEV (reference sequence). The ends were cut back, 6 bases at V and 2 bases at J, with 13 bases in the middle. CDR3 in DNA: TGTGCCAGCAGGTGGGCAGGGTCGAACTATGGCTACACCTTC. This sequence encodes CASRWAGSNYGYTF.

V gene TRBV5-1 combines with J gene TRBJ2-5; D is undetermined. Germline V gives CDR1 SGHRS, CDR2 YFSETQ. CDR3 length: 12 amino acids. V was trimmed by 1 base and J by 5 bases, leaving 6 bases between them. In DNA form, the CDR3 reads TGCGCCAGCAGCTTGAGTGGGGAGACCCAGTACTTC. This codes for CASSLSGETQYF.

This chain joins TRBV11-2 and TRBJ2-3; D is ambiguous. The V gene lost 2 bases and the J gene lost 0 bases, with 6 bases spanning the gap. Germline V lookup: CDR1 SGHAT, CDR2 FQNNGV. This CDR3 contains 14 residues. This CDR3 is CASSLRKSTDTQYF. The CDR3 DNA reads TGTGCCAGCAGCTTAAGGAAAAGCACAGATACGCAGTATTTT.

This chain connects TRBV27 to TRBJ2-7; possibly TRBD1 or TRBD2 for D (6 bases each). The V end lost 3 bases, the J end lost 4 bases, and 19 bases lay between the germline ends. Germline CDR1 reads MNHEY; CDR2 reads SMNVEV (reference sequence). This CDR3 has 16 residues. In DNA, the CDR3 is TGTGCCAGCAGTTTTGGGGTTCGGGGGACACTATACGAGCAGTACTTC. Amino acids: CASSFGVRGTLYEQYF.

The table lists this clone with a count of one. The CDR3 region is CASSDRSPFSGNTIYF. The CDR3 DNA follows: TGCGCCAGCAGCGACAGGAGCCCATTCTCTGGAAACACCATATATTTT. V is TRBV5-1 and J is TRBJ1-3, with a possible D match to TRBD1 (6 bases). The CDR3 loop spans 16 amino acids. The V end lost 4 bases, the J end lost 0 bases, and 14 bases lay between the germline ends. Per the germline V gene, CDR1 is SGHRS and CDR2 is YFSETQ.

The chain joins TRBV9 to TRBJ2-7; tentatively, D is TRBD2 (6 bases). V was trimmed by 2 bases and J by 5 bases, leaving 14 bases between them. The CDR3 has 14 amino acids. Germline V gene sequence: CDR1 SGDLS, CDR2 YYNGEE. CDR3 protein: CASSVEGGSHEQYF. DNA of the CDR3: TGTGCCAGCAGCGTTGAAGGAGGGAGTCACGAGCAGTACTTC. The complete variable domain, with remaining parts taken from reference TRBV9 and TRBJ2-7, reads DSGVTQTPKHLITATGQRVTLRCSPRSGDLSVYWYQQSLDQGLQFLIQYYNGEERAKGNILERFSAQQFPDLHSELNLSSLELGDSALYFCASSVEGGSHEQYFGPGTRLTVT.

This chain joins TRBV5-1 and TRBJ2-5; 9 nucleotides match TRBD1. The germline gives CDR1 SGHRS, CDR2 YFSETQ. Losses at the gene ends were 4 bases for V and 9 bases for J; bases not matched to a gene: 16. The CDR3 covers 16 residues. CDR3 coding DNA: TGCGCCAGCAGCGAAACCCCCGACAGGGGGGGCCTGTCCCAGTACTTC. This gives the protein CASSETPDRGGLSQYF.